These 25 T cell receptor beta chains came from one sample sequenced in a study of read filtering for tumor transcriptome and immune sequencing. This library used approximately 370 ng RNA and molecular barcoded adaptors spanning alpha/delta and beta/gamma chains. TCRdb processed the reads anew with MiXCR; each CDR3 protein has one entry. Among 5,500 to 6,000 distinct CDR3 sequences listed, 21% were seen once. The sample comprised a population of CD138-negative cells sorted from bone marrow. The receptors were gathered from a donor aged 40 or over with multiple myeloma.

Of note for this clonotype: Sequence at one end of the junction differs from germline and may be a read error. This chain joins TRBV6-6 and TRBJ2-2, with 8 nucleotides matching TRBD2. The length of the CDR3 is 17 residues. Germline V gene lookup returns CDR1 MNHNY and CDR2 SVGAGI (reference sequence). The CDR3 reads CAGRPTSGISRTGELFF. The CDR3 nucleotides read TGTGCCGGCAGACCCACTAGCGGTATCTCCCGCACCGGGGAGCTGTTTTTT.

CDR3 protein: CASSYKREQYF. CDR3 in DNA: TGTGCCAGCAGTTATAAGCGAGAGCAGTACTTC. V gene TRBV6-2 or TRBV6-3 combines with J gene TRBJ2-7; D is unclear. V was pared by 3 bases and J by 7 bases, with 7 bases between. The CDR3 totals 11 residues. The V gene's germline CDR1 is MNHEY and CDR2 SVGEGT.

By sample fraction, this clonotype is medium-sized. This chain connects TRBV30 to TRBJ2-1; TRBD2 aligns across 7 bases. The germline CDR1 and CDR2 sequences are GTSNPN and SVGIG (reference sequence). V gave up 0 bases and J gave up 6 bases; unmatched junction bases: 2. This CDR3 comprises 13 residues. CDR3 nucleotide sequence: TGTGCCTGGAGTGTTGGCGGGAGCAATGAGCAGTTCTTC. Its protein is CAWSVGGSNEQFF. The full variable domain, rest sourced from reference TRBV30 and TRBJ2-1, is SQTIHQWPATLVQPVGSPLSLECTVEGTSNPNLYWYRQAAGRGLQLLFYSVGIGQISSEVPQNLSASRPQDRQFILSSKKLLLSDSGFYLCAWSVGGSNEQFFGPGTRLTVL.

This chain joins TRBV9 and TRBJ2-3; 12 nucleotides line up with TRBD2. Germline V gene data show CDR1 as SGDLS and CDR2 as YYNGEE. The CDR3 is 14 amino acids. V lost 4 bases to trimming and J lost 4 bases; unmatched junction nucleotides: 1. The CDR3 loop reads CASSSSGRADTQYF. CDR3 DNA sequence: TGTGCCAGCAGCTCTAGCGGGAGGGCAGATACGCAGTATTTT.

This clonotype is medium-sized. V and J are TRBV10-3 and TRBJ2-2; 10 bases fit TRBD2. J gave up 0 bases and V 6 bases, and 13 bases lay outside the gene matches. Germline V CDR1 and CDR2: ENHRY, SYGVKD. The CDR3 has 19 residues. CDR3: CAIRPGVASGSTNTGELFF. The CDR3 DNA follows: TGTGCCATCAGGCCAGGGGTAGCTAGCGGGAGCACGAACACCGGGGAGCTGTTTTTT.

This clonotype has a count of ten or more. The chain joins TRBV12-3 or TRBV12-4 to TRBJ1-5, with D unclear. The V end lost 7 bases, the J end lost 6 bases, and 10 bases lay between the germline ends. The CDR3 consists of 12 residues. CDR3 amino acids: CASNVGFQPQHF. The CDR3 region has the DNA TGTGCCAGCAACGTGGGGTTTCAGCCCCAGCATTTT.

This clonotype was observed many times. CDR3 nucleotides: TGTGCCAGCAGCCCTGACATCGCCAAGGAAGAGACCCAGTACTTC. Protein: CASSPDIAKEETQYF. The chain combines TRBV6-2 or TRBV6-3 with TRBJ2-5; D gene unclear. V lost 6 bases to trimming and J lost 3 bases, with 17 bases between them. The CDR3 consists of 15 residues. Per the germline V gene, CDR1 is MNHEY and CDR2 is SVGEGT.

Notes on this clonotype: The missing conserved phenylalanine or tryptophan at the end of this CDR3 makes a read error likely. The chain employs TRBV12-5 and TRBJ1-1; D is unresolved. CDR1 and CDR2 (germline): LGHNT, FRNRAP. The CDR3 is 12 residues long. V was clipped by 5 bases and J by 4 bases, with 8 bases between them. CDR3 DNA: TGTGCTAGTGGTCTCAGTGTCACTGAAGCTTTCTCT. Translated: CASGLSVTEAFS.

The chain has TRBV4-1 and TRBJ2-3; TRBD2 might be the D (6 bases). Per the germline V gene, CDR1 is MGHRA and CDR2 is YSYEKL. CDR3 length: 15 amino acids. With 10 bases removed from V and 5 bases from J, the gap between germline ends came to 22 bases. The CDR3 DNA follows: TGCGCCATCGGCCAAGATGGGCTAGCGCGAGATACGCAGTATTTT. Translation gives CAIGQDGLARDTQYF.

For this clonotype: An end of the junction does not agree with germline; a read error may underlie this. The chain joins TRBV7-2 to TRBJ2-3; D is perhaps TRBD2 (5 bases). Germline V CDR1 and CDR2: SGHTA, FQGNSA. The CDR3 length is 13 residues. CDR3 coding DNA: TGTGCCAGAAGCTTTTCGGGGTACGATACGCAGTATTTT. Residues: CARSFSGYDTQYF. The complete variable domain, with remaining parts taken from reference TRBV7-2 and TRBJ2-3, reads GAGVSQSPSNKVTEKGKDVELRCDPISGHTALYWYRQSLGQGLEFLIYFQGNSAPDKSGLPSDRFSAERTGGSVSTLTIQRTQQEDSAVYLCARSFSGYDTQYFGPGTRLTVL.

This clonotype has ten or more counts. The chain is built from TRBV7-2 and TRBJ2-1; 10 bases align to TRBD2. Germline V gene data show CDR1 as SGHTA and CDR2 as FQGNSA. Trimming removed 0 bases from V and 7 bases from J; junction bases left unmatched: 6. The CDR3 is 16 amino acids. CDR3 sequence (DNA): TGTGCCAGCAGCTTAGCCGCTAGCGGGAGAAGGAATGAGCAGTTCTTC. This sequence encodes CASSLAASGRRNEQFF.

As concerns this clonotype: Since the CDR3 does not end with the conserved phenylalanine or tryptophan, this likely comes from a read error. The chain combines TRBV5-6 with TRBJ1-1; no clear D. The CDR3 has 15 amino acids. Germline V gene data show CDR1 as SGHDT and CDR2 as YYEEEE. The CDR3 protein is CTSSLVDLMNTEAFI. CDR3 bases: TGTACCAGCAGCTTGGTTGACCTTATGAACACTGAAGCTTTCATT.

Ten or more counts support this clonotype. The chain recombines TRBV2 with TRBJ1-1; the D is unclear. Per germline, CDR1 SNHLY and CDR2 FYNNEI. The CDR3 sequence is 11 residues long. Trimming stripped 10 bases from V and 5 bases from J, with 11 bases between. The CDR3 nucleotides read TGTGCCACACGCCGGAGGACTGAAGCTTTCTTT. Its protein product is CATRRRTEAFF.

This clonotype was recorded at least ten times. The CDR3 is CASSFEKSAGVETQYF. The CDR3 DNA is TGTGCCAGCAGTTTTGAGAAGTCAGCGGGAGTTGAGACCCAGTACTTC. The rearrangement uses TRBV12-3 or TRBV12-4 and TRBJ2-5, with 8 bases identical to TRBD2. J was trimmed by 5 bases and V by 3 bases; bases with no gene match: 11. This CDR3 has 16 residues.

The chain has TRBV10-3 and TRBJ2-2; D uncertain. This CDR3 contains 14 residues. The ends were cut back, 3 bases at V and 9 bases at J, with 14 bases in the middle. The germline CDR1 and CDR2 sequences are ENHRY and SYGVKD. CDR3 in amino acids: CAISDVGVSRELFF. The CDR3 bases are TGTGCCATCAGTGATGTTGGGGTAAGCCGGGAGCTGTTTTTT.

This clonotype was seen many times. This chain uses TRBV20-1 with TRBJ2-3; D is ambiguous. Trimming left V 3 bases short and J 6 bases short, with 10 bases between. Germline-derived CDR1 and CDR2 are DFQATT and SNEGSKA (reference sequence). The CDR3 loop spans 12 amino acids. The CDR3 loop reads CSASPVLDTQYF. The CDR3 DNA reads TGCAGTGCTAGCCCGGTATTGGATACGCAGTATTTT.

The sample holds one count of this clonotype. In this CDR3 the conserved last residue, phenylalanine or tryptophan, is missing, so a read error is likely. The chain joins TRBV7-9 to TRBJ2-2; unclear D gene. CDR1 is SEHNR, CDR2 FQNEAQ, per germline (reference sequence). The V end lost 10 bases, the J end lost 4 bases, and 10 bases lay between the germline ends. The CDR3 is 12 amino acids. In nucleotides, the CDR3 is TGTGCCATCCAACAGCCCACCGGGGAGCTGTTTCTT. It specifies CAIQQPTGELFL.

This clonotype was recorded at least ten times. The gene calls are TRBV10-3 and TRBJ2-6; 8 nucleotides line up with TRBD2. The CDR3 sequence is 17 residues long. The V gene's germline CDR1 is ENHRY and CDR2 SYGVKD. Unmatched junction bases numbered 5, after V lost 2 bases and J lost 2 bases. CDR3 region: CAISERRGGAGANVLTF. The CDR3 DNA is TGTGCCATCAGTGAGAGACGGGGGGGAGCTGGGGCCAACGTCCTGACTTTC.

Concerning this clonotype: Given a much more abundant clone one base away, this may be a read error. V gene TRBV20-1 combines with J gene TRBJ2-3; D is perhaps TRBD2 (6 bases). This CDR3 has 13 amino acids. The germline V gene has CDR1 DFQATT and CDR2 SNEGSKA (reference sequence). The CDR3 DNA reads as TGCGGTGTTCCGGGACTGAGAACAGATACGCAGTATTTT. Its protein product is CGVPGLRTDTQYF.

By share, this clonotype counts as medium-sized. The genes are TRBV5-4 and TRBJ2-1; 13 positions agree with TRBD2. V was pared by 4 bases and J by 4 bases, with 2 bases of the junction left unmatched. Germline values: CDR1 SGHNT, CDR2 YYREEE (reference sequence). The CDR3 has 15 residues. CDR3 in amino acids: CASSRTSGGYNEQFF. CDR3 sequence (DNA): TGTGCCAGCAGCCGGACTAGCGGGGGATACAATGAGCAGTTCTTC.

This clonotype is labeled as medium-sized (0.01 to 0.1%). The chain joins TRBV7-6 to TRBJ2-6, with unresolved D. This CDR3 region has 16 residues. Trimming removed 4 bases at V and 0 bases at J, with 10 bases between. Germline assignment: CDR1 SGHVS and CDR2 FNYEAQ. This CDR3 is CASSSNWVSGANVLTF. The CDR3 region has the DNA TGTGCCAGCAGCTCTAACTGGGTCTCTGGGGCCAACGTCCTGACTTTC.

Comment on this clonotype: One base separates it from a far larger clone, so it is likely a read error. CDR3 nucleotides: TGTGCCAGCAGTAAGACTAGACGGGGTTATCGTCCCCATGAAGCTTTCTTT. Its translation is CASSKTRRGYRPHEAFF. The V call is TRBV6-9, the J call TRBJ1-1, with D uncertain. The CDR3 covers 17 residues. Trimming pared 5 bases from V and 7 bases from J, leaving 26 bases between. The V gene's germline CDR1 is MNHGY and CDR2 SVAAGI.

The chain links TRBV28 to TRBJ2-3, with D uncertain. Germline V CDR1 and CDR2: MDHEN, SYDVKM. The V end lost 3 bases, the J end lost 4 bases, and 11 bases lay between the germline ends. This CDR3 is built from 14 residues. The CDR3 DNA sequence: TGTGCCAGCAGTTTCACCGAGTGGCCAGATACGCAGTATTTT. Its protein is CASSFTEWPDTQYF. Combining the CDR3 with reference TRBV28 and TRBJ2-3 gives the whole variable domain DVKVTQSSRYLVKRTGEKVFLECVQDMDHENMFWYRQDPGLGLRLIYFSYDVKMKEKGDIPEGYSVSREKKERFSLILESASTNQTSMYLCASSFTEWPDTQYFGPGTRLTVL.

This clonotype showed up many times. This chain uses TRBV7-9 with TRBJ1-1; 10 nucleotides line up with TRBD1. Germline CDR1 is SEHNR and CDR2 is FQNEAQ (reference sequence). With V trimmed by 6 bases and J by 4 bases, 14 bases remained unmatched. The CDR3 is 17 residues long. DNA of the CDR3: TGTGCCAGCAGAAACGGGGGGACAGGGGTTCCGGGCACTGAAGCTTTCTTT. Amino acid sequence: CASRNGGTGVPGTEAFF.

This clonotype was recorded at least ten times. This chain connects TRBV28 to TRBJ2-1; TRBD2 agrees at 9 bases. Germline-derived CDR1 and CDR2 are MDHEN and SYDVKM. The CDR3 is 16 residues long. Trimming took 6 bases from V and 4 from J; bases not matched to a gene: 10. CDR3 protein: CASSGPAGGAYNEQFF. CDR3 bases: TGTGCCAGCAGCGGACCGGCGGGAGGGGCGTACAATGAGCAGTTCTTC.